A selection of T cell receptor beta chains follows, all from one sample in a study of T cell changes during pregnancy in multiple sclerosis. Repertoires were generated with immunoSEQ multiplex PCR, while TCRdb's copy carries only in-frame clones and drops some. The repertoire holds about 89,000 clones, with approximately 95% as singletons. This material consisted of peripheral blood, taken after pregnancy. These TCRs come from a female donor in good health, enrolled as a control in a pregnancy study. CDR3s include the opening cysteine and the closing phenylalanine or tryptophan. Fields, in order: CDR3 protein, V gene, J gene.

CASSQVGLTDTQYF	TRBV4-1	TRBJ2-3
CASSEVSGTDTQYF	TRBV5-1	TRBJ2-3
CASSRQGTNTGELFF	TRBV2	TRBJ2-2
CSARTFPGQYF	TRBV20-1	TRBJ2-4
CASSGSGRETYNEQFF	TRBV14	TRBJ2-1
CASSVEGGAGYTF	TRBV9	TRBJ1-2
CASSQDRRALSYEQYF	TRBV4-1	TRBJ2-7
CASSQTIPELAGDGETQYF	TRBV21-1	TRBJ2-5
CASSSHPPRDLGLYGYTF	TRBV11-3	TRBJ1-2
CASSFDKNTEAFF	TRBV7-2	TRBJ1-1
CASSETSGREFF	TRBV7-9	TRBJ2-1
CAAQEGGISGNTIYF	TRBV30	TRBJ1-3
CASSLTGVYEQYF	TRBV28	TRBJ2-7